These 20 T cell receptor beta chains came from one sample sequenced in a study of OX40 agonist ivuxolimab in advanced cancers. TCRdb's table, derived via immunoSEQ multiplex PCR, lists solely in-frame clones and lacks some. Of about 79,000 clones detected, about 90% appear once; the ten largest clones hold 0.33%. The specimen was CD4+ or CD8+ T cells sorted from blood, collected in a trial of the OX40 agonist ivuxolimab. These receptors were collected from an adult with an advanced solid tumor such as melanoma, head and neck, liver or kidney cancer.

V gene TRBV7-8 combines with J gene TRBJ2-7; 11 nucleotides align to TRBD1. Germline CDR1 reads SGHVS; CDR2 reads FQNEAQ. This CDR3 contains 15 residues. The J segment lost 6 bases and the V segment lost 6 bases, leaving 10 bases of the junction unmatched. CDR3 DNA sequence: TGTGCCAGCAGGGGGCTCGGACAGGGGGCCCTCGAGCAGTACTTC. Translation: CASRGLGQGALEQYF.

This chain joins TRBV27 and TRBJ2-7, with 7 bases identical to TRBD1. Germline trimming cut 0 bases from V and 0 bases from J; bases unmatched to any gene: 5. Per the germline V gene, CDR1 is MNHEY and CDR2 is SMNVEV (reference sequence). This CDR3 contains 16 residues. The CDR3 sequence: CASSLSATGSSYEQYV. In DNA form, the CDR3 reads TGTGCCAGCAGTTTATCAGCGACAGGGAGCTCCTACGAGCAGTACGTC.

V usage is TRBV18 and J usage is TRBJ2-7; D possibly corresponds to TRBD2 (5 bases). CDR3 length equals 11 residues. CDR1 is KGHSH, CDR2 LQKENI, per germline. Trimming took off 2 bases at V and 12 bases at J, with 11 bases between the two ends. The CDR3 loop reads CASSPDEGVYF. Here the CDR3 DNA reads TGTGCCAGCTCACCAGATGAGGGTGTGTACTTC.

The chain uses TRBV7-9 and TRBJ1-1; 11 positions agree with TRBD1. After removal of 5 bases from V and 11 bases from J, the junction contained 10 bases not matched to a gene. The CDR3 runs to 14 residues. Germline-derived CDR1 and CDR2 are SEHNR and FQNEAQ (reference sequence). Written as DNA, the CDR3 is TGTGCCAGCAGCCCCAACGGACAGGGGGCCGGGGCTTTCTTT. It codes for CASSPNGQGAGAFF.

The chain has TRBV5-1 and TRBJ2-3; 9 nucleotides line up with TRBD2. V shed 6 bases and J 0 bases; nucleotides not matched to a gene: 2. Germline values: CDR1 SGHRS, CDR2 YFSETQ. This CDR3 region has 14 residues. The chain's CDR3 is CASNLAGSTDTQYF. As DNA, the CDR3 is TGCGCCAGCAACCTAGCGGGGAGCACAGATACGCAGTATTTT.

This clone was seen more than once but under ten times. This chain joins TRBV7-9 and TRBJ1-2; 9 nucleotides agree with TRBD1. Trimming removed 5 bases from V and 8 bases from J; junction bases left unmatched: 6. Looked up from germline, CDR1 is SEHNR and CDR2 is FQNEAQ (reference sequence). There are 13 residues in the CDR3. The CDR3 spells CASSERTGAGYTF. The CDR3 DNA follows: TGTGCCAGCAGCGAAAGGACAGGGGCCGGCTACACCTTC.

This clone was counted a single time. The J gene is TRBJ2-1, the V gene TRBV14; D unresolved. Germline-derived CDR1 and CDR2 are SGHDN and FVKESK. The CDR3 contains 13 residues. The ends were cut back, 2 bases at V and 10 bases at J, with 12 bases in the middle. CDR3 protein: CASSQPSYREQFF. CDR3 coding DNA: TGTGCCAGCAGCCAACCCTCTTATAGGGAGCAGTTCTTC.

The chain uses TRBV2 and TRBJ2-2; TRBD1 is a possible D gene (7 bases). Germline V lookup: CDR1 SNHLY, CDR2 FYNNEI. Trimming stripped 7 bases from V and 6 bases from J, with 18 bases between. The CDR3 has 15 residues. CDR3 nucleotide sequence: TGTGCCAGCACCCGGGGCAGGGGGGAGGCCGGGGAGCTGTTTTTT. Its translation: CASTRGRGEAGELFF.

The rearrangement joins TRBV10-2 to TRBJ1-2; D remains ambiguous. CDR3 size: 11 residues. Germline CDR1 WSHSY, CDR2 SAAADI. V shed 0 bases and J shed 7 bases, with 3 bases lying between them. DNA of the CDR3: TGCGCCAGCAGTGAGTCGGCTGGCTACACCTTC. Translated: CASSESAGYTF.

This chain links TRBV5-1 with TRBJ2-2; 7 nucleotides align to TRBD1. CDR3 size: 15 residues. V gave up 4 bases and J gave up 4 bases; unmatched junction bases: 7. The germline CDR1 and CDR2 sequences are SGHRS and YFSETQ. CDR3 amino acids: CASSPGDRATGELFF. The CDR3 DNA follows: TGCGCCAGCAGCCCAGGTGACAGGGCCACCGGGGAGCTGTTTTTT.

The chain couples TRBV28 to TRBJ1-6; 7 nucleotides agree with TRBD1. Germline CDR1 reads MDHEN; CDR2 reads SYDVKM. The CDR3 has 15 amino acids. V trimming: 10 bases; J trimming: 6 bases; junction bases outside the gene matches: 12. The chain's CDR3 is CAIQGDRLSNSPLHF. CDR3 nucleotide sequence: TGTGCCATCCAGGGGGATAGATTAAGTAATTCACCCCTCCACTTT.

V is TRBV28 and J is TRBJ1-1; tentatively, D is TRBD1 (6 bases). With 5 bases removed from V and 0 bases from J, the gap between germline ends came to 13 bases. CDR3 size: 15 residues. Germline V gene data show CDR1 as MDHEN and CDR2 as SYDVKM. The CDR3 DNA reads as TGTGCCAGCAGTCCTGAAGGGGGTTTGAACACTGAAGCTTTCTTT. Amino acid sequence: CASSPEGGLNTEAFF.

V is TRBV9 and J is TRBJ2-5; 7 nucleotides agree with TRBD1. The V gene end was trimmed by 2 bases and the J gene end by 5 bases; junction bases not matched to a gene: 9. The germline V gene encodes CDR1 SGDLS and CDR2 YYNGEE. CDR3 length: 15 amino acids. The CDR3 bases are TGTGCCAGCAGCGTGATGGGACAGCCAAGGGAGACCCAGTACTTC. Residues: CASSVMGQPRETQYF.

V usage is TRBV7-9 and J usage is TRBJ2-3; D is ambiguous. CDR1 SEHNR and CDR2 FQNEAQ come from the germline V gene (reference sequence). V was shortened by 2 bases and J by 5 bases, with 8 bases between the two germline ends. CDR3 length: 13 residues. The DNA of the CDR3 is TGTGCCAGCAGCTTAAAACTCCGAGATACGCAGTATTTT. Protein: CASSLKLRDTQYF.

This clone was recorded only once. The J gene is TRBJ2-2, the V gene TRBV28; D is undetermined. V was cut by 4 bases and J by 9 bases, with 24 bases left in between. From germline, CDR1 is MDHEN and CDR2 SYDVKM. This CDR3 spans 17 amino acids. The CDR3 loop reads CASSSDRAQYTRRELFF. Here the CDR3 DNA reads TGTGCCAGCAGTTCAGATCGGGCTCAATACACACGAAGGGAGCTGTTTTTT.

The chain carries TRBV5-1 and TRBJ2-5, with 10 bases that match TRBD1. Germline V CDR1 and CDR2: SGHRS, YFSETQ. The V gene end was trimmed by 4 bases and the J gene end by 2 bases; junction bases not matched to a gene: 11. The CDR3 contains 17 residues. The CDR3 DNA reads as TGCGCCAGCAGCCCGGGGACAGGGGACCCGAGGCAAGAGACCCAGTACTTC. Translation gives CASSPGTGDPRQETQYF.

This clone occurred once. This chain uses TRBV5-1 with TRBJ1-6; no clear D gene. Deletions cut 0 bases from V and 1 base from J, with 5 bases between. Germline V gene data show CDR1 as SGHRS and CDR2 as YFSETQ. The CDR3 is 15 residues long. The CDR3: CASSLELSYNSPLHF. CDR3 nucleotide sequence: TGCGCCAGCAGCTTGGAGCTTTCCTATAATTCACCCCTCCACTTT.

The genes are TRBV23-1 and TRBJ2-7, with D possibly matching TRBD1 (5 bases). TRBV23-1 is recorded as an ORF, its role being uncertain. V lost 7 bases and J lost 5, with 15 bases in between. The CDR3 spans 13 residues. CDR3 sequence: CASKPMGPNEQYV. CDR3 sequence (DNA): TGCGCCAGCAAACCCATGGGGCCCAACGAGCAGTACGTC.

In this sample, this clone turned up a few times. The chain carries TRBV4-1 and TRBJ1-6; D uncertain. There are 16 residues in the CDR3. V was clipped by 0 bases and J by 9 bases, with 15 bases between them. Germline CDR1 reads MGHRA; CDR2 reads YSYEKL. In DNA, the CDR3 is TGCGCCAGCAGCCAAGATCGGTTCAGGACTACTTCACCCCTCCACTTT. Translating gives CASSQDRFRTTSPLHF.

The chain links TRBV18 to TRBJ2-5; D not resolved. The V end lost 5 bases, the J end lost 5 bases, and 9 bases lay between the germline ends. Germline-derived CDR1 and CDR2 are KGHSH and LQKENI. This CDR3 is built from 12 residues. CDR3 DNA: TGTGCCAGCTCATCGTCTTCCGAGACCCAGTACTTC. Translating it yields CASSSSSETQYF.